Given below is one T cell receptor beta chain in context. This sample was taken from a study of CD8 T cells in Susac syndrome. The authors sequenced TCR beta from blood CD8+ and CD4+ T cells. Controls were healthy donors chosen to match patients in age and sex. Negative isolation was used for CD8+ and CD4+ T cells and FACS enrichment for TEMRA cells. V dropped 2 bases and J dropped 2 bases, with 9 bases sitting between them. The CDR3 is 14 residues long. The RNA input was 0.5 to 1 ug, and it was reverse transcribed with random hexamers. TCRdb used MiXCR to reprocess the immunoSEQ multiplex PCR reads, holding one entry per CDR3 protein. In the table there are 180,000 or so distinct CDR3 sequences, just under 95% of which are singletons.

This clonotype was obtained from a human donor in good health. The sequencing input was CD4+ T cells from PBMCs. The J gene is TRBJ2-5, the V gene TRBV23-1; D remains unclear. TRBV23-1 is designated an ORF whose function remains uncertain. The CDR3 spells CASSQRHRQETQYF. CDR3 DNA: TGCGCCAGCAGTCAACGCCATAGACAAGAGACCCAGTACTTC.